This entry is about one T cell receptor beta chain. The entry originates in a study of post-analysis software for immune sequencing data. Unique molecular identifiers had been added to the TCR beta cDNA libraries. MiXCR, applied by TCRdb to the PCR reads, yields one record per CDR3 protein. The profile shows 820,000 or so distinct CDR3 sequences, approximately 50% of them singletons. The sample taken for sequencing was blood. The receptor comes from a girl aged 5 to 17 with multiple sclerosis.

The CDR3 coding sequence is TGTGCCAGCAGCCCTCGGGGTAGCGGGGACAACACAGATACGCAGTATTTT. It yields the protein CASSPRGSGDNTDTQYF. J is TRBJ2-3 and V is TRBV9, with 8 bases fitting TRBD2. The V gene end was trimmed by 4 bases and the J gene end by 2 bases; junction bases not matched to a gene: 12. Germline V gene data show CDR1 as SGDLS and CDR2 as YYNGEE. The length of the CDR3 is 17 residues.